The 2 T cell receptor beta chains listed next were all sequenced from one sample in a study of T cell responses to AZD1222 COVID-19 vaccine. Method: immunoSEQ multiplex PCR; TCRdb's copy keeps in-frame clones and lacks some. The data contain 150,000 to 200,000 clones, around 92% of them seen just once; the ten biggest clones take up about 9.4%. Specimen: peripheral blood, collected on day 0 of AZD1222 vaccination. Source of these receptors: an adult in good health.

This clone was seen only once. The rearrangement uses TRBV28 and TRBJ1-6; D is undetermined. Germline values: CDR1 MDHEN, CDR2 SYDVKM. The CDR3 sequence is 12 residues long. Between the trimmed V and J ends, which lost 3 bases and 9 bases, there was a span of 6 bases. CDR3 amino acids: CASSFATSPLHF. CDR3 nucleotides: TGTGCCAGCAGTTTCGCCACTTCACCCCTCCACTTT.

The V and J genes are TRBV30 and TRBJ2-2; no clear D gene. The CDR3 has 13 residues. The germline gives CDR1 GTSNPN, CDR2 SVGIG (reference sequence). V lost 3 bases to trimming and J lost 2 bases, with 7 bases between them. The CDR3 is CAWSGTNTGELFF. The CDR3 bases are TGTGCCTGGAGCGGCACCAACACCGGGGAGCTGTTTTTT. The full variable domain, with the rest looked up from reference TRBV30 and TRBJ2-2, is SQTIHQWPATLVQPVGSPLSLECTVEGTSNPNLYWYRQAAGRGLQLLFYSVGIGQISSEVPQNLSASRPQDRQFILSSKKLLLSDSGFYLCAWSGTNTGELFFGEGSRLTVL.